This T cell receptor beta chain was retrieved from a study of cytomegalovirus exposure and HLA in healthy donors. These donors were members of the approximately 120-subject validation cohort, a group separate from the approximately 700-subject first cohort. Study-wide findings and caveats: One later analysis, an examination of the 120 validation repertoires, found that first-cohort TCR clusters tended to co-occur in them. The CMV antigen specificity of a few CMV-associated chains was confirmed through in vitro analysis. Some TCR beta chains (more than 150 of them) were listed as cytomegalovirus-associated.

Clones were read by immunoSEQ multiplex PCR, and TCRdb kept only the in-frame ones, dropping some. Here the sample spans more than 100,000 clones, roughly 86% being singletons. V shed 3 bases and J 3 bases; nucleotides not matched to a gene: 4. The CDR3 sequence is 15 residues long. Germline V gene data show CDR1 as KGHSH and CDR2 as LQKENI. In this sample, this clone turned up once. The antigen remains undetermined. The sequenced material came from PBMCs. This receptor was taken from a man aged 25-40 years in good health and CMV-seronegative. This rearrangement joins TRBV18 to TRBJ2-7, with 11 positions matching TRBD2. CDR3 protein: CASSPLAGGGYEQYF. CDR3 sequence (DNA): TGTGCCAGCTCACCTCTAGCGGGAGGCGGCTACGAGCAGTACTTC.